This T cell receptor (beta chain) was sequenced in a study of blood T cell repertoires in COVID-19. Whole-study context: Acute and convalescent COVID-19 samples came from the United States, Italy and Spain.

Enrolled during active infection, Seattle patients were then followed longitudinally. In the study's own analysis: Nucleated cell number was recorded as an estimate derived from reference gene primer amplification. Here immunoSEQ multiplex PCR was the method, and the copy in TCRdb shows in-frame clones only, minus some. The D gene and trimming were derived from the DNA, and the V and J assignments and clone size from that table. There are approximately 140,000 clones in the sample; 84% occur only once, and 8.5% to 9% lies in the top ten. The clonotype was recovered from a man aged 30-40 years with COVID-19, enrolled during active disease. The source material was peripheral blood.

The CDR3 here is CASSQGRGWNEQFF. The CDR3 DNA sequence: TGTGCCAGCAGTCAGGGGCGAGGATGGAATGAGCAGTTCTTC. The chain recombines TRBV28 with TRBJ2-1, with D possibly matching TRBD1 (6 bases). Germline CDR1 and CDR2: MDHEN and SYDVKM. V lost 5 bases, J lost 7 bases, and 15 bases lay in between. The CDR3 runs to 14 residues.